The present TCR beta chain was sequenced within a study of T cell repertoires in cytomegalovirus infection. Study-level background: Carrying CMV and the relevant HLA type showed in public TCR beta signatures. Study results and caveats: Identification of carriers of CMV plus the relevant HLA was achieved through cumulative public TCR beta family frequency.

Concerning this clonotype itself: As yet, its antigen is unknown.

The CDR3 contains 17 residues. Germline lookup yields CDR1 SGHRS and CDR2 YFSETQ. V dropped 5 bases and J dropped 6; count of bases not matched to a gene: 17. Each CDR3 protein is one row after TCRdb ran MiXCR on the reads. The table records about 570,000 distinct CDR3 sequences, 35% to 50% of them present only once. The V gene is TRBV5-1, the J gene TRBJ2-7; 10 bases line up with TRBD1. The origin of this receptor is a human donor in good health (CMV status not recorded). Some clones in this sample may be carry-over from other donors' samples. This specimen was cultured PBMCs, taken from culture after CMV antigen stimulation. CDR3 coding DNA: TGCGCCAGCAGGACCAACCCTTCCGGGACAGGGGAGGGCGAGCAGTACTTC. It specifies CASRTNPSGTGEGEQYF.